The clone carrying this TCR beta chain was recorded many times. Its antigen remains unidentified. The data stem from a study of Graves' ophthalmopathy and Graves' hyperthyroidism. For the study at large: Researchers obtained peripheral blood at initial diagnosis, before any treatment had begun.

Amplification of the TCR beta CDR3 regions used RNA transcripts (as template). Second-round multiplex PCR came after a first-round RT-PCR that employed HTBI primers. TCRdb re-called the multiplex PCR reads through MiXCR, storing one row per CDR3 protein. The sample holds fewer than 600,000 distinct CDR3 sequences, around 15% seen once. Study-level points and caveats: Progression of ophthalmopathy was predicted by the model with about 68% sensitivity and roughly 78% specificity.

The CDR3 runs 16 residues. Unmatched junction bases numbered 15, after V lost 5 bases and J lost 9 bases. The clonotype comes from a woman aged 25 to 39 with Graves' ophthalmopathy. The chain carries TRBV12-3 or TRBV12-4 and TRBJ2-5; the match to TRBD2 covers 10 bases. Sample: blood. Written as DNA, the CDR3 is TGTGCCAGCAGTACCCGGACTAGCGGTCCGATGCGGGCCCAGTACTTC. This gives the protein CASSTRTSGPMRAQYF.